This T cell receptor (beta chain) was sequenced in a study of T-cell memory formation after mild COVID-19. Details on this clonotype: Its antigen is not identified.

Barcoded TCR alpha and TCR beta cDNA libraries with UMIs came from 5'RACE using constant-segment primers. Using its own MiXCR run on the 5' RACE reads, TCRdb lists one record per CDR3 protein. The sample records roughly 280,000 distinct CDR3 sequences, about a sixth being singletons. Findings and caveats of the study: Clones from the second wave (peaking day 37) had unconfirmed SARS-CoV-2 specificity. Researchers report contracting CD4+ clones mostly in CM and EM, with CD8+ clones in EMRA.

Trimming cost V 5 bases and J 8 bases, with 10 bases left between them. This CDR3 has 12 amino acids. Per germline, CDR1 SEHNR and CDR2 FQNEAQ (reference sequence). Material for sequencing was PBMCs or a T cell subset sorted from them (not recorded which). The gene calls are TRBV7-9 and TRBJ2-1; TRBD2 is a possible D gene (5 bases). This receptor was taken from a man between 18 and 35 years old who had mild COVID-19 (a few samples of this study predate the infection). Cell type and time point are not known. DNA of the CDR3: TGTGCCAGCAGCAAGAGCGGTTATGAGCAGTTCTTC. Translation: CASSKSGYEQFF.